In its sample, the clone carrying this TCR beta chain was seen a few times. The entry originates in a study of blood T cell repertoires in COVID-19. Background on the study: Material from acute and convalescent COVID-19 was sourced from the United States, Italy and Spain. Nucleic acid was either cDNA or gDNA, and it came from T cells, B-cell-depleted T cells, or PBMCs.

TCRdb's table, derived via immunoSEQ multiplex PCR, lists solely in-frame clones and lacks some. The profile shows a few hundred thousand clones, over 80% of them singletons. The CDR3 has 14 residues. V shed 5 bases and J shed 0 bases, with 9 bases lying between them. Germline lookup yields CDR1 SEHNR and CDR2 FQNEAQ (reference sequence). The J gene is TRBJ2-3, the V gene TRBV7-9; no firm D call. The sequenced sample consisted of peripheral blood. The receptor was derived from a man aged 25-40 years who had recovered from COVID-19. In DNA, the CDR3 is TGTGCCAGCAGCCCTTTAACTAGCACAGATACGCAGTATTTT. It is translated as CASSPLTSTDTQYF.